These 21 T cell receptor beta chains were all obtained from the same sample, sequenced in a study of chemoradiotherapy in HPV16-positive cancers (dated by TCRdb to the early 2020s). Libraries were built with the immunoSEQ multiplex PCR assay. Imported from immuneACCESS, the table was reduced by TCRdb to in-frame sequences with V and J called. These copies leave out some clones; in studies compared against another copy, an unresolved V gene accounts for under half, and the cause of the remainder is not known. The sample table contains some 20,000 clones; only one count was recorded for roughly 84% of them. Of the sample, around 3.8% falls within the top ten clones. Sequencing was performed on blood, taken from a patient who underwent chemoradiotherapy. These receptors all come from a human donor with HPV-associated anogenital cancer.

Only one count was recorded for this clone. The chain is built from TRBV9 and TRBJ2-5; TRBD2 is a possible D gene (7 bases). Trimming removed 1 base at V and 5 bases at J, with 15 bases between. The CDR3 totals 15 residues. The germline V gene encodes CDR1 SGDLS and CDR2 YYNGEE. The CDR3 protein is CASSVRGGAGETQYF. CDR3 coding DNA: TGTGCCAGCAGCGTAAGAGGGGGGGCCGGTGAGACCCAGTACTTC.

This clone turned up a few times. The V and J genes are TRBV5-1 and TRBJ1-2, with a possible D match to TRBD1 (5 bases). The germline V gene encodes CDR1 SGHRS and CDR2 YFSETQ. CDR3 length: 14 amino acids. Trimming removed 0 bases from V and 5 bases from J, with 11 bases in between. CDR3 nucleotide sequence: TGCGCCAGCAGCTTGGAGGGACGGGAGTATGGCTACACCTTC. Protein sequence: CASSLEGREYGYTF.

The chain carries TRBV5-1 and TRBJ2-3; 10 bases are shared with TRBD2. Germline trimming cut 2 bases from V and 4 bases from J; bases unmatched to any gene: 13. CDR3 length: 18 amino acids. CDR1 is SGHRS and CDR2 is YFSETQ in the germline V gene. The CDR3 sequence: CASSFQAKLAGFADTQYF. The DNA for the CDR3 is TGCGCCAGCAGCTTTCAAGCTAAACTAGCGGGGTTTGCAGATACGCAGTATTTT. Combining the CDR3 with reference TRBV5-1 and TRBJ2-3 gives the whole variable domain KAGVTQTPRYLIKTRGQQVTLSCSPISGHRSVSWYQQTPGQGLQFLFEYFSETQRNKGNFPGRFSGRQFSNSRSEMNVSTLELGDSALYLCASSFQAKLAGFADTQYFGPGTRLTVL.

The genes are TRBV29-1 and TRBJ2-5; 9 nucleotides agree with TRBD1. In germline, CDR1 is SQVTM, CDR2 ANQGSEA. This CDR3 contains 13 residues. Losses at the gene ends were 5 bases for V and 4 bases for J; bases not matched to a gene: 5. The CDR3 sequence: CSVKTGGGETQYF. The CDR3 region has the DNA TGCAGCGTTAAAACAGGGGGCGGAGAGACCCAGTACTTC.

The V call is TRBV19, the J call TRBJ2-4; D is ambiguous. CDR1 is LNHDA, CDR2 SQIVND, per germline (reference sequence). Trimming cost V 6 bases and J 8 bases, with 8 bases left between them. The CDR3 sequence is 11 residues long. Written as DNA, the CDR3 is TGTGCCAGTAGCTCTGGGGACATTCAGTACTTC. Its translation is CASSSGDIQYF.

This clone was observed a single time. The chain is built from TRBV11-2 and TRBJ2-7; no clear D. Germline V gives CDR1 SGHAT, CDR2 FQNNGV. V lost 3 bases and J lost 2, with 11 bases in between. The CDR3 covers 14 residues. DNA of the CDR3: TGTGCCAGCAGCTTTGGGTACAGTGCCTACGAGCAGTACTTC. Amino acid sequence: CASSFGYSAYEQYF.

The V gene is TRBV7-2, the J gene TRBJ2-5; the match to TRBD2 covers 8 bases. The J call could be wrong; TRBJ2-7 is a better fit for the DNA end. The germline V gene encodes CDR1 SGHTA and CDR2 FQGNSA. The CDR3 sequence is 15 residues long. The CDR3 region has the DNA TGTGCCAGCAGCTTAGGCGGGACTAGGCAGGACGAGCAGTACTTC. Protein: CASSLGGTRQDEQYF.

The chain employs TRBV5-4 and TRBJ2-2; TRBD1 or TRBD2 may be the D gene (6 bases each). Germline CDR1 and CDR2: SGHNT and YYREEE (reference sequence). V lost 4 bases, J lost 5 bases, and 15 bases lay in between. The CDR3 is 15 residues long. CDR3 sequence: CASSLLRGATGELFF. The CDR3 DNA sequence: TGTGCCAGCAGCCTCTTGAGGGGGGCGACCGGGGAGCTGTTTTTT.

The chain carries TRBV27 and TRBJ1-5; no clear D. V lost 5 bases and J 0 bases, leaving 11 bases between the germline ends. Germline CDR1 reads MNHEY; CDR2 reads SMNVEV (reference sequence). The CDR3 has 15 amino acids. CDR3 DNA sequence: TGTGCCAGCAGTCCTGAACCATATAGCAATCAGCCCCAGCATTTT. Residues: CASSPEPYSNQPQHF.

The gene calls are TRBV19 and TRBJ1-5; TRBD1 is a possible D gene (5 bases). Trimming took off 3 bases at V and 6 bases at J, with 9 bases between the two ends. CDR3 length equals 13 residues. Looked up from germline, CDR1 is LNHDA and CDR2 is SQIVND (reference sequence). CDR3 nucleotides: TGTGCCAGTAGTATTGCGGGGCGTCAGCCCCAGCATTTT. Its protein product is CASSIAGRQPQHF.

V gene TRBV9 combines with J gene TRBJ2-1; 9 positions match TRBD1. V was clipped by 0 bases and J by 11 bases; unmatched bases: 6. The CDR3 consists of 14 residues. Germline V gene sequence: CDR1 SGDLS, CDR2 YYNGEE. The CDR3 region has the DNA TGTGCCAGCAGCGTAGAGGGAACAGGGGGCCAGCAGTTCTTC. Translated, it gives CASSVEGTGGQQFF.

The chain couples TRBV19 to TRBJ1-1; D possibly corresponds to TRBD1 (6 bases). V was trimmed by 5 bases and J by 3 bases, leaving 10 bases between them. This CDR3 comprises 13 residues. Germline values: CDR1 LNHDA, CDR2 SQIVND (reference sequence). The CDR3 spells CASSAYRDTEAFF. The CDR3 nucleotides read TGTGCCAGTAGTGCCTACAGGGACACTGAAGCTTTCTTT.

This clone appeared a few times. The V gene is TRBV9, the J gene TRBJ1-1; no clear D gene. V lost 1 base and J lost 2, with 9 bases in between. Germline-derived CDR1 and CDR2 are SGDLS and YYNGEE. The CDR3 runs to 14 residues. The CDR3 here is CASSVLADNTEAFF. CDR3 DNA sequence: TGTGCCAGCAGCGTATTAGCGGATAACACTGAAGCTTTCTTT.

The J gene is TRBJ1-6, the V gene TRBV6-5, with D possibly being TRBD1 (5 bases). V dropped 2 bases and J dropped 8 bases, with 10 bases sitting between them. The CDR3 extends over 14 amino acids. Germline assignment: CDR1 MNHEY and CDR2 SVGAGI. The CDR3 loop is CASSYLGGDSPLHF. The CDR3 coding sequence is TGTGCCAGCAGTTACCTCGGGGGGGATTCACCCCTCCACTTT.

The chain recombines TRBV6-6 with TRBJ1-4, with D possibly TRBD1 on 5 matching bases. The germline V gene encodes CDR1 MNHNY and CDR2 SVGAGI (reference sequence). The V gene lost 7 bases and the J gene lost 12 bases, with 15 bases spanning the gap. This CDR3 spans 12 amino acids. The CDR3 region has the DNA TGTGCCAGCACCTCTTCAGTAGGGGAACTGTTTTTT. Protein: CASTSSVGELFF.

The chain carries TRBV12-5 and TRBJ1-5, with a possible D match to TRBD1 (6 bases). CDR3 size: 16 residues. Trimming stripped 8 bases from V and 0 bases from J, with 17 bases between. CDR1 is LGHNT and CDR2 is FRNRAP in the germline V gene. In DNA, the CDR3 is TGTGCTAGTCGGTCGGGGGCGACGGATAGCAATCAGCCCCAGCATTTT. Translating gives CASRSGATDSNQPQHF. The full variable domain, with the rest looked up from reference TRBV12-5 and TRBJ1-5, is DARVTQTPRHKVTEMGQEVTMRCQPILGHNTVFWYRQTMMQGLELLAYFRNRAPLDDSGMPKDRFSAEMPDATLATLKIQPSEPRDSAVYFCASRSGATDSNQPQHFGDGTRLSIL.

This clone appeared a few times. CDR3 protein: CASSQDRGTGGEKLFF. CDR3 coding DNA: TGCGCCAGCAGCCAAGATAGGGGGACAGGGGGCGAAAAACTGTTTTTT. The chain recombines TRBV4-3 with TRBJ1-4; 12 bases line up with TRBD1. This CDR3 is 16 amino acids long. CDR1 LGHNA and CDR2 YSLEER come from the germline V gene. V shed 0 bases and J 8 bases; nucleotides not matched to a gene: 4.

This clone appeared a single time. This CDR3 is CASSQDIGDRNTIYF. The CDR3 coding sequence is TGCGCCAGCAGCCAAGATATAGGGGACCGAAACACCATATATTTT. The rearrangement links TRBV4-3 to TRBJ1-3, with a possible D match to TRBD1 (5 bases). Germline lookup yields CDR1 LGHNA and CDR2 YSLEER. The ends were cut back, 0 bases at V and 5 bases at J, with 11 bases in the middle. This CDR3 has 15 residues.

This sequence joins TRBV4-3 and TRBJ1-2; a possible D gene is TRBD1 (5 bases). The CDR3 is 16 amino acids. V was cut by 3 bases and J by 3 bases, with 17 bases left in between. Germline loops: CDR1 LGHNA, CDR2 YSLEER. The DNA for the CDR3 is TGCGCCAGCAGCCAGACCCGCGGGGCAGCTCACTATGGCTACACCTTC. This sequence encodes CASSQTRGAAHYGYTF.

This clone ranks as medium-sized. The V call is TRBV9, the J call TRBJ2-1; TRBD2 might be the D (5 bases). The CDR3 runs 13 residues. V lost 3 bases and J 5 bases, leaving 9 bases between the germline ends. The germline V gene has CDR1 SGDLS and CDR2 YYNGEE. In nucleotides, the CDR3 is TGTGCCAGCAGCGCCGGACTTCACAATGAGCAGTTCTTC. Its translation is CASSAGLHNEQFF.

This chain joins TRBV5-1 and TRBJ2-5; 8 bases map to TRBD1. CDR3 length: 16 amino acids. Losses at the gene ends were 4 bases for V and 2 bases for J; bases not matched to a gene: 10. Germline CDR1 and CDR2: SGHRS and YFSETQ. In DNA form, the CDR3 reads TGCGCCAGCAGCGTAGGACAGGGAGTGGCACAAGAGACCCAGTACTTC. Its protein product is CASSVGQGVAQETQYF.